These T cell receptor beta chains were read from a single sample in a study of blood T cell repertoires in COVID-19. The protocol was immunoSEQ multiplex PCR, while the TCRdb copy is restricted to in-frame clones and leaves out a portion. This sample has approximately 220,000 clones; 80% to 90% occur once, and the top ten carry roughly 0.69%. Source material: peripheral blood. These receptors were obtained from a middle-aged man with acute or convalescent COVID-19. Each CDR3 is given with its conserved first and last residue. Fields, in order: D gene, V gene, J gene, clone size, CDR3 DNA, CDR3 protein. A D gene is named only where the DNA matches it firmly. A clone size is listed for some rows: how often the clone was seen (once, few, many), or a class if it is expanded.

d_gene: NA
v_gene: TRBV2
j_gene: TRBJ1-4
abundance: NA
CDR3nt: TGTGCCAGCAAACCGGGACACCCGGTGGAAAAACTGTTTTTT
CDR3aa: CASKPGHPVEKLFF

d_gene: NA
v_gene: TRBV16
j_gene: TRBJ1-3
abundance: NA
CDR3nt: TGTGCCAGCAGCCAAAGATCTAGCGATCTCTCTGGAAACACCATATATTTT
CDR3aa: CASSQRSSDLSGNTIYF

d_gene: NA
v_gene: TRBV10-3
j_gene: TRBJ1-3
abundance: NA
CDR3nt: TGTGCCATCAGATCCGTCCCCCAGGGGGGAAACACCATATATTTT
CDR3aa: CAIRSVPQGGNTIYF

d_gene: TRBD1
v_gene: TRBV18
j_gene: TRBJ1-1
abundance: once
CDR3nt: TGTGCCAGCTCTTCCGGGACAGTGAAAATTGAAGCTTTCTTT
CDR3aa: CASSSGTVKIEAFF

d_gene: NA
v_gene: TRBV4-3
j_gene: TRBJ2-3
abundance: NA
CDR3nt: TGCGCCAGCAGCCAAGATATGCGGGCCACCCCCCGGGGCACAGATACGCAGTATTTT
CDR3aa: CASSQDMRATPRGTDTQYF

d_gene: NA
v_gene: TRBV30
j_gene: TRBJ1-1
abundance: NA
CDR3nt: TGTGCCATAACGGGAGGGTGGAAAACTGAAGCTTTCTTT
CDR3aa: CAITGGWKTEAFF

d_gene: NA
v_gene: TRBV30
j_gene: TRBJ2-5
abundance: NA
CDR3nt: TGTGCCTGGAGTGTGCTCGGGGAGACCCAGTACTTC
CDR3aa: CAWSVLGETQYF

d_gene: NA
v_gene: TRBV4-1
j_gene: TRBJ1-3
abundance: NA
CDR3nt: TGCGCCAGCAGCCGAAACGACCAGGGGATTGCGGGAAACACCATATATTTT
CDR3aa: CASSRNDQGIAGNTIYF

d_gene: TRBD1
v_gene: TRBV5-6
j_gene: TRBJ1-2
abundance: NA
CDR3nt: TGTGCCAGCAGGCGGACAGGGGCGGGAGAGGGCTACACCTTC
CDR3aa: CASRRTGAGEGYTF

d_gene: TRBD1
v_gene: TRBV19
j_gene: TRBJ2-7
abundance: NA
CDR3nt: TGTGCCAGTAGCCGGACAGGGTGGAACTACGAGCAGTACTTC
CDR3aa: CASSRTGWNYEQYF

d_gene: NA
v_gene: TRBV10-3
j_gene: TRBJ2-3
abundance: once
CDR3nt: TGTGCCATCAGTGGATTGGCGGGAACAGATACGCAGTATTTT
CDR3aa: CAISGLAGTDTQYF

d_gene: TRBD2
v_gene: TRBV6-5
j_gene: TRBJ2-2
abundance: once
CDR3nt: TGTGCCAGCAGTTACGAGGGCGGGGGCACCGGGGAGCTGTTTTTT
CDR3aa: CASSYEGGGTGELFF

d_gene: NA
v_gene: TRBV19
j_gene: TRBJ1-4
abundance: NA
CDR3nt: TGTGCCAGTAGTCCCCGGGGGGGGAGGGAAAAACTGTTTTTT
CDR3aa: CASSPRGGREKLFF

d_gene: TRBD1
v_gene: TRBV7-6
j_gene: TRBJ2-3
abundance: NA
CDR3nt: TGTGCCAGCAGCTTGGGGACAGGTGACACAGATACGCAGTATTTT
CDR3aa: CASSLGTGDTDTQYF

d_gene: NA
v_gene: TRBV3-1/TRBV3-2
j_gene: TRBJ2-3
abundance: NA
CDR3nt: TGTGCCAGCAGCCATGCGGGCCAATTGGGAGATACGCAGTATTTT
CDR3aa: CASSHAGQLGDTQYF

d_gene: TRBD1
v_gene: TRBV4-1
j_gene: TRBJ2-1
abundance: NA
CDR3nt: TGCGCCAGCAGTCCGTGGATGGGACAGGTGACCTCCTACAATGAGCAGTTCTTC
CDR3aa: CASSPWMGQVTSYNEQFF

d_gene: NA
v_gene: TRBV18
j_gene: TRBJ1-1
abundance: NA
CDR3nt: TGTGCCAGCTCACCAAACGGGGATGCTGAAGCTTTCTTT
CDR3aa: CASSPNGDAEAFF

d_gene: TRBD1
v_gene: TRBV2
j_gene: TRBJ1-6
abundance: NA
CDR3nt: TGTGCCAGCAGTTTCCGGGACAGAGCCTTCCGCTCCTATAATTCACCCCTCCACTTT
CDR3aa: CASSFRDRAFRSYNSPLHF

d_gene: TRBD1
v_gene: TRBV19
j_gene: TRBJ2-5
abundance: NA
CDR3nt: TGTGCCAGCGCCCGACAGGGGGTGTTTGAGACCCAGTACTTC
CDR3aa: CASARQGVFETQYF

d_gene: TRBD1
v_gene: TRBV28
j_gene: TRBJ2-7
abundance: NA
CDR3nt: TGTGCCAGCAGTTTATTATCCCCAGGGGACAGGGGATCTTCCGAGCAGTACTTC
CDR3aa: CASSLLSPGDRGSSEQYF

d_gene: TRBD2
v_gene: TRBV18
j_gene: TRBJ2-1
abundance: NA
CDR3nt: TGTGCCAGCTCACCCCCGCCAGCGGGGGACAATGAGCAGTTCTTC
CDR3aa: CASSPPPAGDNEQFF

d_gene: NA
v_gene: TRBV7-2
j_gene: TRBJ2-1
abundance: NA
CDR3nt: TGTGCCAGCAGCTTGGCCGGGCGGGCCTTTACCAATGAGCAGTTCTTC
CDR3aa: CASSLAGRAFTNEQFF

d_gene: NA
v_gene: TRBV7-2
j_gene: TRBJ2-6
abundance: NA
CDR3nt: TGTGCCAGCAGTATAGCGGCTGGGGCTGCCGGGGCCAACGTCCTGACTTTC
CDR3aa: CASSIAAGAAGANVLTF

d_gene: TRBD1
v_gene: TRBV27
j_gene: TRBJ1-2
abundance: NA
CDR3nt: TGTGCCACCCTCCCTCATACGGACAGGGGAAGGGGCTACACCTTC
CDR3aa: CATLPHTDRGRGYTF

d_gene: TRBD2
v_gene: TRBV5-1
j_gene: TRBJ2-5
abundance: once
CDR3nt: TGCGCCAGCAGCCAAGGGACTACCCTCCAAGAGACCCAGTACTTC
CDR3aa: CASSQGTTLQETQYF

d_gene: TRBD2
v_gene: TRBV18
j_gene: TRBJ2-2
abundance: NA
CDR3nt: TGTGCCAGCTCACCAGAGACTAGCGGGCAAGGGGAGCTGTTTTTT
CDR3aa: CASSPETSGQGELFF

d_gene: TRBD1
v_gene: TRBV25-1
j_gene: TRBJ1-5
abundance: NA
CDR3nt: TGTGCCAGCAGTGATGGGACAGCCGCTCAGCCCCAGCATTTT
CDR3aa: CASSDGTAAQPQHF

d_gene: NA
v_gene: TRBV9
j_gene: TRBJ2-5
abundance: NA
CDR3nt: TGTGCCAGCAGCGTAGAGGGCCAGCGGAGGGAGACCCAGTACTTC
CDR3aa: CASSVEGQRRETQYF

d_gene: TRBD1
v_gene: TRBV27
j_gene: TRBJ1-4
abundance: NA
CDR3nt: TGTGCCAGCAGAACGACAGGGGTGAATGAAAAACTGTTTTTT
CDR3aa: CASRTTGVNEKLFF

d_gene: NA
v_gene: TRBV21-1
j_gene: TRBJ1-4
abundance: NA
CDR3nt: TGTGCCAGCAGCAAAGAAGGGACAGCCAAGAGTATGAAACTGTTTTTT
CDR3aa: CASSKEGTAKSMKLFF

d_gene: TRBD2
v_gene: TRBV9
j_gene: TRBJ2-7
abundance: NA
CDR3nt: TGTGCCAGCAGCGCCCAACTAGCGGGGGGCACCTACGAGCAGTACTTC
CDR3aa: CASSAQLAGGTYEQYF

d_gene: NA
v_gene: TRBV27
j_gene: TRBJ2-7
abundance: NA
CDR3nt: TGTGCCAGCATGTGGCTGCCCAACTCCTACGAGCAGTACTTC
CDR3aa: CASMWLPNSYEQYF

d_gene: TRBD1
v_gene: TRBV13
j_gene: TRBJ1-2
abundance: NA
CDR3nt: TGTGCCAGCAGCTTGAATTCCGGGACAGGGGGCGTCGATGGCTACACCTTC
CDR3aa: CASSLNSGTGGVDGYTF

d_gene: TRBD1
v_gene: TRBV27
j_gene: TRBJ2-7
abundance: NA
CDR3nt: TGTGCCAGCAGTTTATTGGGGACAGGTGGTAGCTCCTACGAGCAGTACTTC
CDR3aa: CASSLLGTGGSSYEQYF

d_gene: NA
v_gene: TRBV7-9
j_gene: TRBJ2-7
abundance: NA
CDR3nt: TGTGCCAGCAGAGTGACAGGTACGGACGCTCGGGAGCAGTACTTC
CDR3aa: CASRVTGTDAREQYF

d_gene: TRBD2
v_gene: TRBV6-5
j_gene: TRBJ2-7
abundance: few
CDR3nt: TGTGCCAGCAGTTACTCCTTCAGACTAGCGGGAGGCGAGCAGTACTTC
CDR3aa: CASSYSFRLAGGEQYF

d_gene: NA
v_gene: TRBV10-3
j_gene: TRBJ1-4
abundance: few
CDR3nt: TGTGCCATCAGTAGTTCAATGGGTCTTTCACCGGGGGGCGTCGGTGAAAAACTGTTTTTT
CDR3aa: CAISSSMGLSPGGVGEKLFF

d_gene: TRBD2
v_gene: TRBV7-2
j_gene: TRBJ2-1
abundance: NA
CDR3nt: TGTGCCAGCAGCTCACCTAGCGGGAGCTCCTACAATGAGCAGTTCTTC
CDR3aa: CASSSPSGSSYNEQFF

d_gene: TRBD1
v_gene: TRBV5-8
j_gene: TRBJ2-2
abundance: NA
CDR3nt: TGTGCCAGCAGCCCCCGGACAGGGTGGACCGGGGAGCTGTTTTTT
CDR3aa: CASSPRTGWTGELFF

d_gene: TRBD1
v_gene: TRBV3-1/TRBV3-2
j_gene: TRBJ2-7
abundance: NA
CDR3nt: TGTGCCAGCAGCCGACAGGGTTCATCCTACGAGCAGTACTTC
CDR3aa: CASSRQGSSYEQYF

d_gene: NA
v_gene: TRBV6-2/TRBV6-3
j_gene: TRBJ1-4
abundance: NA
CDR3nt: TGTGCCAGCAGTTCTTCCTGGGCGGGGTACGAACTGTTTTTT
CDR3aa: CASSSSWAGYELFF

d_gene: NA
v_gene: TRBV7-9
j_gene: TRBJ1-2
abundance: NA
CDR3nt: TGTGCCAGCAGCTTTGGGGCTTCTAACTATGGCTACACCTTC
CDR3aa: CASSFGASNYGYTF

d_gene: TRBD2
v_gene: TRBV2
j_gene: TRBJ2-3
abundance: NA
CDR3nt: TGTGCCAGCACGGGACTAGCGGGCACAGATACGCAGTATTTT
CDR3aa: CASTGLAGTDTQYF

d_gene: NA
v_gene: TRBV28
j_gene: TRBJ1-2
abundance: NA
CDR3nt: TGTGCCAGCAGTTTAACAGGGAGATATGGCTACACCTTC
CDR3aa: CASSLTGRYGYTF

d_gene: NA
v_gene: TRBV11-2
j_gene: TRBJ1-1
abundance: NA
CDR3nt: TGTGCCAGCAGGGCAGGTTCCTGGGCTGAAGCTTTCTTT
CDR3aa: CASRAGSWAEAFF

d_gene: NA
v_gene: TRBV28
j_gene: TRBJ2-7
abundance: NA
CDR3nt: TGTGCCAGCAGTTTACCTGGGGGCAAACACGAGCAGTACTTC
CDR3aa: CASSLPGGKHEQYF

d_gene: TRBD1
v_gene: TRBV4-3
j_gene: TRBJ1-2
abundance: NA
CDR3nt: TGCGCCAGCAGCCGATCCGGGACAGGGGATCTCGGCTACACCTTC
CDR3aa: CASSRSGTGDLGYTF

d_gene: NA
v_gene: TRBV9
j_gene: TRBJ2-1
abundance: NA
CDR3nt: TGTGCCAGCAGCGCCTATACAGGGCCTTACAATGAGCAGTTCTTC
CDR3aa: CASSAYTGPYNEQFF

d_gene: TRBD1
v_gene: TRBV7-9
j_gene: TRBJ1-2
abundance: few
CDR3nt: TGTGCCAGCAGCCCCCGGACAGGGATGAACTATGGCTACACCTTC
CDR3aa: CASSPRTGMNYGYTF

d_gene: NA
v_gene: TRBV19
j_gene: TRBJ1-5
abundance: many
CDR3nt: TGTGCCAGTAGTATTAACCGGGGGATCAATCAGCCCCAGCATTTT
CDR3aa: CASSINRGINQPQHF

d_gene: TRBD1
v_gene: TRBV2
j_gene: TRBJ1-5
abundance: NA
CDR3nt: TGTGCCAGCAGTGACGGGACAGGATCCAATCAGCCCCAGCATTTT
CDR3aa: CASSDGTGSNQPQHF

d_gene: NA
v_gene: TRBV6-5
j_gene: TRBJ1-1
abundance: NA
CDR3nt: TGTGCCAGCAGTTACACAGGGCGGGCTGAAGCTTTCTTT
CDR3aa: CASSYTGRAEAFF

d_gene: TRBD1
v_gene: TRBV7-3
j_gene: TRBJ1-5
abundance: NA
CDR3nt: TGTGCCAGCAGCTCCAAGGGGGCGAGCAATCAGCCCCAGCATTTT
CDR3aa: CASSSKGASNQPQHF

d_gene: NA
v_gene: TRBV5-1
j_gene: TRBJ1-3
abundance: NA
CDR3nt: TGCGCCAGCAGTTCTCTTGGACAGGGAAACACCATATATTTT
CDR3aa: CASSSLGQGNTIYF

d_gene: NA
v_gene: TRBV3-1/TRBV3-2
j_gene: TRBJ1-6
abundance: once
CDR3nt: TGTGCCAGCAGCGACAGCGCCCTCAATAATTCACCCCTCCACTTT
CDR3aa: CASSDSALNNSPLHF